These 29 T cell receptor beta chains were sequenced from one sample in a study of regulatory T cells in long-lasting Graves disease. The time point was: newly diagnosed GD, antithyroid drugs for less than 3 months. PBMC-extracted RNA yielded the TCR library. The TCR beta library used iRepertoire HTBI primers with Arm-PCR amplification of CDR3. TCRdb used MiXCR to reprocess the multiplex PCR reads, holding one entry per CDR3 protein. The table has about 620,000 distinct CDR3 sequences, roughly 15% seen once; the top ten hold 15% to 20%. This sample also appeared in a second study, on T cells in Graves' hyperthyroidism and ophthalmopathy.

This material consisted of peripheral blood mononuclear cells (PBMCs), taken at new diagnosis, from a patient treated with antithyroid drugs. These receptors were collected from a woman aged 25 to 39 with Graves disease.

This clonotype was observed many times. The chain joins TRBV6-1 to TRBJ2-3; 9 bases fit TRBD2. CDR3 size: 14 residues. Per germline, CDR1 MNHNS and CDR2 SASEGT. The CDR3 loop is CAARGGDSTDTQYF. CDR3 nucleotide sequence: TGTGCTGCGCGGGGGGGAGATTCCACAGATACGCAGTATTTT.

Ten or more counts support this clonotype. CDR3 nucleotide sequence: TGTGCCGGACGTGGAAATGGGGATACGCAGTATTTT. Protein sequence: CAGRGNGDTQYF. V gene TRBV7-9 combines with J gene TRBJ2-3; D not certain. CDR1 is SEHNR and CDR2 is FQNEAQ in the germline V gene (reference sequence). The CDR3 has 12 residues. Trimming left V 11 bases short and J 6 bases short, with 15 bases between.

V and J are TRBV19 and TRBJ1-2; D may be TRBD1 (5 bases). The V gene lost 8 bases and the J gene lost 8 bases, with 18 bases spanning the gap. The CDR3 loop spans 13 amino acids. Germline CDR1 is LNHDA and CDR2 is SQIVND (reference sequence). The CDR3 here is CASQHRGPGGYTF. Written as DNA, the CDR3 is TGTGCCAGTCAACACCGGGGCCCGGGCGGCTACACCTTC.

This clonotype was observed at least ten times. The J gene is TRBJ2-1, the V gene TRBV24-1; 12 bases are a match to TRBD2. Germline V gene data show CDR1 as KGHDR and CDR2 as SFDVKD. The CDR3 totals 15 residues. With V trimmed by 8 bases and J by 7 bases, 8 bases remained unmatched. The CDR3 reads CATMRVGTSGNEQFF. CDR3 sequence (DNA): TGTGCCACCATGCGTGTGGGGACTAGCGGGAATGAGCAGTTCTTC.

This clonotype was observed at least ten times. The rearrangement uses TRBV7-2 and TRBJ1-1; D ambiguous. This CDR3 is built from 17 residues. V was pared by 5 bases and J by 1 base, with 20 bases between. Germline CDR1 and CDR2: SGHTA and FQGNSA. The CDR3, as DNA: TGTGCCAGCAGCCCGGGAAGGGTACTCGAGGAGAACACTGAAGCTTTCTTT. Amino acid sequence: CASSPGRVLEENTEAFF.

The table lists this clonotype with many counts. V and J are TRBV30 and TRBJ2-3, with 10 bases aligning to TRBD2. The CDR3 covers 14 residues. Germline assignment: CDR1 GTSNPN and CDR2 SVGIG (reference sequence). Trimming took 4 bases from V and 6 from J; bases not matched to a gene: 7. The chain's CDR3 is CAWKASGSGDTQYF. CDR3 DNA sequence: TGTGCCTGGAAAGCTAGCGGGAGCGGGGATACGCAGTATTTT.

This clonotype was detected only a few times. The gene calls are TRBV6-2 or TRBV6-3 and TRBJ2-5; 7 positions match TRBD2. Germline lookup yields CDR1 MNHEY and CDR2 SVGEGT. This CDR3 is built from 15 residues. V shed 2 bases, J shed 3 bases, and the junction held 6 bases outside the gene matches. The CDR3 DNA is TGTGCCAGCAGTTACACTTATGCGGGGGAAGAGACCCAGTACTTC. This gives the protein CASSYTYAGEETQYF.

This clonotype was counted at least ten times. The chain links TRBV11-2 to TRBJ2-1; no firm D call. CDR3 size: 13 residues. With 5 bases removed from V and 6 bases from J, the gap between germline ends came to 11 bases. Germline assignment: CDR1 SGHAT and CDR2 FQNNGV. The CDR3 region is CASSGYYSNEQFF. Here the CDR3 DNA reads TGTGCCAGCAGCGGGTATTACAGCAATGAGCAGTTCTTC. Filled out from reference TRBV11-2 and TRBJ2-1, the complete variable domain reads EAGVAQSPRYKIIEKRQSVAFWCNPISGHATLYWYQQILGQGPKLLIQFQNNGVVDDSQLPKDRFSAERLKGVDSTLKIQPAKLEDSAVYLCASSGYYSNEQFFGPGTRLTVL.

This clonotype was found many times. The chain recombines TRBV20-1 with TRBJ2-1, with 11 bases identical to TRBD2. V gave up 5 bases and J gave up 7 bases; unmatched junction bases: 16. The CDR3 sequence is 17 residues long. Looked up from germline, CDR1 is DFQATT and CDR2 is SNEGSKA (reference sequence). CDR3 loop: CSARPWTSGQGVNEQFF. CDR3 coding DNA: TGCAGTGCTCGACCGTGGACTAGCGGGCAAGGTGTTAATGAGCAGTTCTTC.

The J gene is TRBJ1-3, the V gene TRBV9, with 8 bases fitting TRBD1. Germline V gene sequence: CDR1 SGDLS, CDR2 YYNGEE. This CDR3 spans 15 amino acids. Unmatched junction bases numbered 5, after V lost 2 bases and J lost 4 bases. The CDR3 is CASSVTGAGGNTIYF. The CDR3, as DNA: TGTGCCAGCAGCGTGACAGGGGCAGGGGGAAACACCATATATTTT.

This clonotype was observed at least ten times. The V gene is TRBV18, the J gene TRBJ2-1; 8 bases fit TRBD2. The CDR3 has 14 amino acids. The trim removed 1 base at V and 8 bases at J, leaving 4 bases unmatched. Germline V CDR1 and CDR2: KGHSH, LQKENI. The CDR3 is CASSPRSGSDEQFF. CDR3 DNA sequence: TGTGCCAGCTCACCACGGAGCGGGAGCGATGAGCAGTTCTTC.

This clonotype was seen many times. J is TRBJ2-7 and V is TRBV15; TRBD2 matches 7 bases. Trimming removed 0 bases from V and 3 bases from J; junction bases left unmatched: 2. CDR1 LNHNV and CDR2 YYDKDF come from the germline V gene (reference sequence). The CDR3 length is 14 residues. The CDR3 nucleotides read TGTGCCACCAGCAGAGAGCCGGGAGGCTACGAGCAGTACTTC. Translated: CATSREPGGYEQYF.

This sequence joins TRBV19 and TRBJ1-5; D gene uncertain. Germline V gives CDR1 LNHDA, CDR2 SQIVND (reference sequence). Trimming took 1 base from V and 1 from J, leaving 8 bases between them. The CDR3 is made up of 15 amino acids. The CDR3 DNA reads as TGTGCCAGTAGTATAGGGTTAGCGAGCAATCAGCCCCAGCATTTT. This encodes CASSIGLASNQPQHF.

In its sample, this clonotype was seen many times. The rearrangement joins TRBV2 to TRBJ1-1; D not resolved. V dropped 7 bases and J dropped 4 bases, with 16 bases sitting between them. CDR1 is SNHLY and CDR2 is FYNNEI in the germline V gene. CDR3 length equals 14 residues. CDR3 sequence reads: CASNVVFRSTEAFF. CDR3 in DNA: TGTGCCAGCAACGTCGTGTTCCGGAGCACTGAAGCTTTCTTT.

This sequence joins TRBV30 and TRBJ1-2, with D maybe TRBD1 (5 bases). Per the germline V gene, CDR1 is GTSNPN and CDR2 is SVGIG (reference sequence). The CDR3 sequence is 11 residues long. Trimming removed 4 bases at V and 7 bases at J, with 10 bases between. The CDR3 DNA reads TGTGCCTGGACGGGGGTAGGTGGCTACACCTTC. This translates into CAWTGVGGYTF. Together with reference TRBV30 and TRBJ1-2, the CDR3 gives the full variable domain: SQTIHQWPATLVQPVGSPLSLECTVEGTSNPNLYWYRQAAGRGLQLLFYSVGIGQISSEVPQNLSASRPQDRQFILSSKKLLLSDSGFYLCAWTGVGGYTFGSGTRLTVV.

This clonotype was counted at least ten times. The rearrangement links TRBV7-2 to TRBJ1-1; possibly TRBD1 for D (5 bases). The CDR3 has 15 amino acids. Deletions cut 5 bases from V and 1 base from J, with 14 bases between. The germline V gene encodes CDR1 SGHTA and CDR2 FQGNSA. The CDR3: CASSRQVGTNTEAFF. CDR3 bases: TGTGCCAGCAGCCGCCAAGTGGGGACGAACACTGAAGCTTTCTTT. Looking up the rest from reference TRBV7-2 and TRBJ1-1 gives the full variable domain: GAGVSQSPSNKVTEKGKDVELRCDPISGHTALYWYRQSLGQGLEFLIYFQGNSAPDKSGLPSDRFSAERTGGSVSTLTIQRTQQEDSAVYLCASSRQVGTNTEAFFGQGTRLTVV.

The chain links TRBV7-2 to TRBJ2-7, with D perhaps being TRBD1 or TRBD2 (5 bases each). Germline CDR1 and CDR2: SGHTA and FQGNSA. V gave up 4 bases and J gave up 1 base, with 14 bases separating them. This CDR3 has 15 residues. The chain's CDR3 is CASSSEWDASYEQYF. The CDR3, as DNA: TGTGCCAGCAGCTCCGAATGGGACGCTTCCTACGAGCAGTACTTC.

This clonotype was seen ten or more times. J is TRBJ2-7 and V is TRBV28, with a tentative D call TRBD2 (5 bases). This CDR3 contains 9 residues. From germline, CDR1 is MDHEN and CDR2 SYDVKM. Trimming pared 11 bases from V and 7 bases from J, leaving 9 bases between. The CDR3 nucleotides are TGTGCCGCGGGCCAGGAGCAGTACTTC. Translating gives CAAGQEQYF.

This clonotype was counted at least ten times. The rearrangement links TRBV27 to TRBJ1-2, with D possibly matching TRBD1 (5 bases). V was trimmed by 4 bases and J by 5 bases, leaving 23 bases between them. Germline V gene sequence: CDR1 MNHEY, CDR2 SMNVEV (reference sequence). This CDR3 spans 17 amino acids. The CDR3: CASSSTLGTREEYGYTF. The CDR3 DNA follows: TGTGCCAGCAGTTCCACCTTAGGGACGCGTGAGGAGTATGGCTACACCTTC.

This clonotype was detected many times. The V gene is TRBV28, the J gene TRBJ2-2; D not certain. This CDR3 contains 14 residues. Germline CDR1 MDHEN, CDR2 SYDVKM. V lost 5 bases and J 0 bases, leaving 7 bases between the germline ends. CDR3 in amino acids: CASSDRSNTGELFF. CDR3 sequence (DNA): TGTGCCAGCAGTGATAGGTCGAACACCGGGGAGCTGTTTTTT.

The table lists this clonotype with a few counts. The gene calls are TRBV6-1 and TRBJ1-1; D is uncertain. Per the germline V gene, CDR1 is MNHNS and CDR2 is SASEGT. Deletions cut 6 bases from V and 5 bases from J, with 13 bases between. The CDR3 extends over 13 amino acids. The CDR3 here is CASRRTRITEAFF. DNA for the CDR3: TGTGCCAGCAGACGGACCCGAATAACTGAAGCTTTCTTT.

This clonotype was seen many times. The chain couples TRBV2 to TRBJ1-2, with 8 bases lining up with TRBD1. Per the germline V gene, CDR1 is SNHLY and CDR2 is FYNNEI. The ends lost 6 bases at V and 8 bases at J; junction bases unmatched: 8. This CDR3 has 13 residues. CDR3 DNA: TGTGCCAGCAGATCTGACAGGGGTGTCGGCTACACCTTC. Translated: CASRSDRGVGYTF.

This clonotype was counted only a few times. This chain links TRBV19 with TRBJ2-7, with D unresolved. The CDR3 consists of 12 residues. Trimming shortened V by 3 bases and J by 6 bases, and 9 bases separated the two germline ends. Germline V gene sequence: CDR1 LNHDA, CDR2 SQIVND (reference sequence). The CDR3 loop is CASSIDFVEQYF. DNA of the CDR3: TGTGCCAGTAGTATTGATTTCGTCGAGCAGTACTTC.

V is TRBV7-9 and J is TRBJ2-7; maybe TRBD1 (7 bases). Trimming took 5 bases from V and 0 from J, leaving 17 bases between them. In germline, CDR1 is SEHNR, CDR2 FQNEAQ (reference sequence). The CDR3 is 16 amino acids. The CDR3 here is CASSPGGTASSYEQYF. Here the CDR3 DNA reads TGTGCCAGCAGCCCAGGGGGGACTGCGAGCTCCTACGAGCAGTACTTC.

This clonotype appeared a few times. No conserved phenylalanine or tryptophan ends this CDR3, so it is likely a read error. The V gene is TRBV5-1, the J gene TRBJ2-7; D is unclear. Germline CDR1 is SGHRS and CDR2 is YFSETQ. Between the trimmed V and J ends, which lost 2 bases and 3 bases, there was a span of 3 bases. The CDR3 runs 11 residues. The CDR3 nucleotides read TGCGCCAGCAGCTTAAACTACGAGCAGTACCTC. The encoded protein is CASSLNYEQYL.

The chain carries TRBV5-1 and TRBJ2-6; D perhaps matches TRBD2 (7 bases). CDR1 and CDR2 from the germline V gene are SGHRS and YFSETQ. Trimming stripped 3 bases from V and 1 base from J, with 20 bases between. CDR3 length: 19 amino acids. The CDR3 spells CASSYKTGGGASGANVLTF. CDR3 DNA sequence: TGCGCCAGCAGCTACAAAACTGGGGGGGGCGCATCTGGGGCCAACGTCCTGACTTTC.

This clonotype has ten or more counts. V and J are TRBV30 and TRBJ1-1; D call uncertain. V lost 0 bases to trimming and J lost 3 bases, with 8 bases between them. Germline CDR1 GTSNPN, CDR2 SVGIG (reference sequence). The CDR3 has 13 residues. The CDR3 DNA reads as TGTGCCTGGAGTGTACACTGGGACACTGAAGCTTTCTTT. Amino acids: CAWSVHWDTEAFF. Supplemented by reference TRBV30 and TRBJ1-1, the full variable domain reads SQTIHQWPATLVQPVGSPLSLECTVEGTSNPNLYWYRQAAGRGLQLLFYSVGIGQISSEVPQNLSASRPQDRQFILSSKKLLLSDSGFYLCAWSVHWDTEAFFGQGTRLTVV.

Many counts were recorded for this clonotype. V and J are TRBV24-1 and TRBJ1-1, with TRBD1 matching over 7 bases. This CDR3 comprises 15 residues. Germline lookup yields CDR1 KGHDR and CDR2 SFDVKD. The V gene end was trimmed by 5 bases and the J gene end by 7 bases; junction bases not matched to a gene: 12. CDR3 DNA sequence: TGTGCCACCAGTGCGACAGGGTCCAGTCGCGGTGAAGCTTTCTTT. Translating gives CATSATGSSRGEAFF.

The chain is built from TRBV2 and TRBJ2-4, with D possibly TRBD2 on 5 matching bases. V was clipped by 2 bases and J by 3 bases, with 14 bases between them. CDR3 length equals 16 residues. Looked up from germline, CDR1 is SNHLY and CDR2 is FYNNEI. The CDR3, as DNA: TGTGCCAGCAGTGAAAGAACAATCGGGGACAAAAACATTCAGTACTTC. Translated, it gives CASSERTIGDKNIQYF.